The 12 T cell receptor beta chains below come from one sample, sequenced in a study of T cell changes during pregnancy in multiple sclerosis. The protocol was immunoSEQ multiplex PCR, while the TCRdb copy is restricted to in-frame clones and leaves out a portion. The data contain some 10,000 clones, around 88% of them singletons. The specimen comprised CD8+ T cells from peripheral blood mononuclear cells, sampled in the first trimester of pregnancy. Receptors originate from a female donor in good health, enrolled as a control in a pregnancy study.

The CDR3 spells CASSSGGQGELPFTDTQYF. DNA of the CDR3: TGTGCCAGCAGTTCAGGGGGACAGGGGGAACTACCCTTCACAGATACGCAGTATTTT. This chain connects TRBV7-8 to TRBJ2-3, with 11 bases aligning to TRBD1. The ends lost 6 bases at V and 2 bases at J; junction bases unmatched: 16. This CDR3 region has 19 residues. In germline, CDR1 is SGHVS, CDR2 FQNEAQ.

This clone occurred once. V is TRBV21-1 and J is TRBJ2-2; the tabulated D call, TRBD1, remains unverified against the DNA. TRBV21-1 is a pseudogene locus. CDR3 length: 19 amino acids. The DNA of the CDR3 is TGTGCCAGCAGCCCCCACTTCACTTCTCAGGGGCAGGACACCGGGGAGCTGTTTTTT. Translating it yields CASSPHFTSQGQDTGELFF.

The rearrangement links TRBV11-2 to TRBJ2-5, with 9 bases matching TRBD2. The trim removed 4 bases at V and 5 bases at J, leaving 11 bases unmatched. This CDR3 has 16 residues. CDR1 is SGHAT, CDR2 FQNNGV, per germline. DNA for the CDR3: TGTGCCAGCAGCTCCCTCTTAGCGGGGGCTGATGAGACCCAGTACTTC. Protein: CASSSLLAGADETQYF. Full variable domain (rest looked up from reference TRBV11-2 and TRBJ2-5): EAGVAQSPRYKIIEKRQSVAFWCNPISGHATLYWYQQILGQGPKLLIQFQNNGVVDDSQLPKDRFSAERLKGVDSTLKIQPAKLEDSAVYLCASSSLLAGADETQYFGPGTRLLVL.

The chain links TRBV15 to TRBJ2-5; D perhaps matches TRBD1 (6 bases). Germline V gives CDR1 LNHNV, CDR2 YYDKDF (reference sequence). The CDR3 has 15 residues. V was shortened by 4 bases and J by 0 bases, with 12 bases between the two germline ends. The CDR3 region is CATSTWTAHQETQYF. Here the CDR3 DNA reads TGTGCCACCAGCACGTGGACAGCCCACCAAGAGACCCAGTACTTC.

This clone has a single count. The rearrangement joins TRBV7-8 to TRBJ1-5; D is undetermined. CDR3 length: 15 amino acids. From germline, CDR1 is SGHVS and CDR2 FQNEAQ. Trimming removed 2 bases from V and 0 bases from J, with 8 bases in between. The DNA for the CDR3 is TGTGCCAGCAGCTTACAGGATAGTAGCAATCAGCCCCAGCATTTT. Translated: CASSLQDSSNQPQHF.

CDR3 in DNA: TGTGCCAGCAGCCCCAGAGGGTCGGGGGGAAGTAATTCACCCCTCCACTTT. Translation gives CASSPRGSGGSNSPLHF. The chain combines TRBV13 with TRBJ1-6, with D perhaps matching TRBD1 (5 bases). The CDR3 consists of 17 residues. Per germline, CDR1 PRHDT and CDR2 FYEKMQ (reference sequence). V was cut by 5 bases and J by 6 bases, with 20 bases left in between.

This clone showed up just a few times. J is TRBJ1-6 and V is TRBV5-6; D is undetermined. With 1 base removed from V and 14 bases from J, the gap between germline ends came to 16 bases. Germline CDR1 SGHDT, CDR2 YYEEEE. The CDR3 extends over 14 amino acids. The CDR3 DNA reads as TGTGCCAGCAGCTTGTCAGGTGACCCAGGCACCCTCCACTTT. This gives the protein CASSLSGDPGTLHF. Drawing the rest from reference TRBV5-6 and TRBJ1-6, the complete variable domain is DAGVTQSPTHLIKTRGQQVTLRCSPKSGHDTVSWYQQALGQGPQFIFQYYEEEERQRGNFPDRFSGHQFPNYSSELNVNALLLGDSALYLCASSLSGDPGTLHFGNGTRLTVT.

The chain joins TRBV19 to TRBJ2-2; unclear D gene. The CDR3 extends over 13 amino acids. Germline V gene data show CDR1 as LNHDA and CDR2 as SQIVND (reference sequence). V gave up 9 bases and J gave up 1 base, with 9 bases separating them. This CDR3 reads CASLPLNTGELFF. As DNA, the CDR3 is TGTGCCAGCCTGCCACTGAACACCGGGGAGCTGTTTTTT. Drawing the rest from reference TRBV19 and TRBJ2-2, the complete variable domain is DGGITQSPKYLFRKEGQNVTLSCEQNLNHDAMYWYRQDPGQGLRLIYYSQIVNDFQKGDIAEGYSVSREKKESFPLTVTSAQKNPTAFYLCASLPLNTGELFFGEGSRLTVL.

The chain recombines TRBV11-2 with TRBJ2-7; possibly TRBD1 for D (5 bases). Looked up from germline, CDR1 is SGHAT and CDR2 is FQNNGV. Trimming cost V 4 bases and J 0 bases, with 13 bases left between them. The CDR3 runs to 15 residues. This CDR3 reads CASSSGTGNSYEQYF. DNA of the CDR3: TGTGCCAGCAGCTCAGGCACAGGAAACTCCTACGAGCAGTACTTC.

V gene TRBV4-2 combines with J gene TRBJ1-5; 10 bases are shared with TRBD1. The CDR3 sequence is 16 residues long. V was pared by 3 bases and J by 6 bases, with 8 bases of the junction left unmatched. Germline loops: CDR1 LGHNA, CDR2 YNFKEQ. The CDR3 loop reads CASSQGTGDAVQPQHF. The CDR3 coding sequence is TGTGCCAGCAGCCAGGGGACAGGGGACGCCGTTCAGCCCCAGCATTTT.

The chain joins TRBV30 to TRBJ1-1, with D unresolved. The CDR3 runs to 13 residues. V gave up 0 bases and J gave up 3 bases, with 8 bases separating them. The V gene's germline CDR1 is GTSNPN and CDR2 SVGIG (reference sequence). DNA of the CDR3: TGTGCCTGGAGTGTGCTGGCGGACACTGAAGCTTTCTTT. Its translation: CAWSVLADTEAFF.

The CDR3 protein is CASSPGTAFTNYGYTF. The CDR3 coding sequence is TGTGCCAGCAGCCCCGGGACAGCATTTACTAACTATGGCTACACCTTC. The J gene is TRBJ1-2, the V gene TRBV9; 7 bases align to TRBD1. V shed 4 bases, J shed 0 bases, and the junction held 9 bases outside the gene matches. This CDR3 region has 16 residues. The germline CDR1 and CDR2 sequences are SGDLS and YYNGEE.